This is a list of T cell receptor beta chains from one sample in a study of T cells in Graves' hyperthyroidism and ophthalmopathy. MiXCR was run by TCRdb on the multiplex PCR reads, yielding one entry per CDR3 protein. In the table there are about 700,000 distinct CDR3 sequences, approximately 14% of which are singletons. The sample was blood. These TCRs come from a woman younger than 30 with Graves' hyperthyroidism. Both conserved end residues are part of each CDR3. A D gene is named only where the DNA matches it firmly. Size is stated for part of the rows, as once, few or many counts, or as a class when the clone is expanded.

V gene	clone size	J gene	D gene	CDR3 DNA	CDR3 protein
TRBV28	many	TRBJ2-7	NA	TGTGCCAGCAGTGGTCCAGGGAATAACCGCTACGAGCAGTACTTC	CASSGPGNNRYEQYF
TRBV5-6	NA	TRBJ2-2	NA	TGTGCCAGCAGCTTGGTCGGTTCCCACACCGGGGAGCTGTTTTTT	CASSLVGSHTGELFF
TRBV3-1	many	TRBJ2-2	NA	TGTGCCAGCAGTCCATGGACCGGGGAGCTGTTTTTT	CASSPWTGELFF
TRBV20-1	few	TRBJ1-6	NA	TGCAGTGCTAGCCCGGCCGGTAGGGGCAATTCACCCCTCCACTTT	CSASPAGRGNSPLHF
TRBV5-1	NA	TRBJ2-5	TRBD1	TGCGCCAGCAGCTCATACAGGGGGCAACGGGAGACCCAGTACTTC	CASSSYRGQRETQYF
TRBV6-2/TRBV6-3	many	TRBJ2-3	NA	TGTGCCAGCAGTTACTCGAGAACCGGAGTTACAGATACGCAGTATTTT	CASSYSRTGVTDTQYF
TRBV29-1	many	TRBJ1-1	TRBD1	TGCAGCGCACACAGGGGAGAGAACACTGAAGCTTTCTTT	CSAHRGENTEAFF
TRBV6-2/TRBV6-3	many	TRBJ1-1	NA	TGTGCCAGCAGTTACCGCAGGGGCGGGGGCACTGAAGCTTTCTTT	CASSYRRGGGTEAFF
TRBV10-3	NA	TRBJ2-5	TRBD1	TGTGCCACCAAAGACCAGGGGGCAGCGGAGACCCAGTACTTC	CATKDQGAAETQYF
TRBV6-2/TRBV6-3	NA	TRBJ1-4	NA	TGTGCCAGCAGGGCCCCTGGACAAGGCTCCACCTCTAATGAAAAACTGTTTTTT	CASRAPGQGSTSNEKLFF
TRBV4-2	few	TRBJ2-3	TRBD2	TGTGCCAGCAGCTCACCTCTAGCGGGAGGCCTCACAGATACGCAGTATTTT	CASSSPLAGGLTDTQYF
TRBV24-1	NA	TRBJ2-5	TRBD1	TGTGCCACCAGTAGGACTGGGGACAGACGCGACCAAGAGACCCAGTACTTC	CATSRTGDRRDQETQYF
TRBV4-3	many	TRBJ2-3	NA	TGCGCCAGCAGCCAAGATTACCGGGACGTAACAGATACGCAGTATTTT	CASSQDYRDVTDTQYF